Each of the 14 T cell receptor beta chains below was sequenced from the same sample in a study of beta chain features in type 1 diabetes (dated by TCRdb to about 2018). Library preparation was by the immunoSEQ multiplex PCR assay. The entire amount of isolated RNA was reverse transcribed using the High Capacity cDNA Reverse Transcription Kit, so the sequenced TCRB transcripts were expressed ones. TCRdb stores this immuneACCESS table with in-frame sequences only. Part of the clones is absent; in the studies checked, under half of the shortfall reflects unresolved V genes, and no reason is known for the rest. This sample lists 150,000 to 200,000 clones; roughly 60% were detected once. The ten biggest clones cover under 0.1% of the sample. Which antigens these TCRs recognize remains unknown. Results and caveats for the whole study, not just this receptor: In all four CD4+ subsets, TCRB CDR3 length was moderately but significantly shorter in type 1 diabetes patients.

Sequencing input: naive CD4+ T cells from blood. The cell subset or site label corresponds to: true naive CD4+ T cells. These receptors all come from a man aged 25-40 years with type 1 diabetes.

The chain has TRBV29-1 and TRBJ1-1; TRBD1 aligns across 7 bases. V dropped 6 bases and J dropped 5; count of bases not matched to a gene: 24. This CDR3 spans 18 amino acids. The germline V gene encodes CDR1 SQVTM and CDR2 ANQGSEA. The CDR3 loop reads CSVSTDRTGYVRGTEAFF. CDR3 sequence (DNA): TGCAGCGTCTCCACCGACCGGACAGGTTACGTCCGGGGGACTGAAGCTTTCTTT.

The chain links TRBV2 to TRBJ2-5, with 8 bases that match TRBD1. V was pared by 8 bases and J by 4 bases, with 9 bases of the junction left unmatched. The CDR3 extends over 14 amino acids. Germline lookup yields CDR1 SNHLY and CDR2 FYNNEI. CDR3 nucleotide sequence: TGTGCCAGCGCGCGTGGACAGGGTGGAGAGACCCAGTACTTC. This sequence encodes CASARGQGGETQYF.

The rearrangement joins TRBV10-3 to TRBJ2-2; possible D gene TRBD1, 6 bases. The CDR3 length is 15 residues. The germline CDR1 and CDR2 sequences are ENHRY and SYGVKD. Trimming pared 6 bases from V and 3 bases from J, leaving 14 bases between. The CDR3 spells CAIRPQGVDTGELFF. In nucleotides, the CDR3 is TGTGCCATCAGACCACAGGGTGTGGACACCGGGGAGCTGTTTTTT.

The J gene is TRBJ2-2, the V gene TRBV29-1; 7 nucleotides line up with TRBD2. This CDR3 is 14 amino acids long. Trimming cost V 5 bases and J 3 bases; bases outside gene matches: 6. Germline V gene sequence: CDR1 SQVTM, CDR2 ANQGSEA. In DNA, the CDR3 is TGCAGCGTTTCCTTGGGAGGGCACACCGGGGAGCTGTTTTTT. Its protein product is CSVSLGGHTGELFF.

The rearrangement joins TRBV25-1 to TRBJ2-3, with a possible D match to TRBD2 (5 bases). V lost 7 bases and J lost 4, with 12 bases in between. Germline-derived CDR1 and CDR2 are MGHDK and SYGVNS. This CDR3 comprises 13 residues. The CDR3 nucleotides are TGTGCCAGCACCACTAGTGTAGCAGATACGCAGTATTTT. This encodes CASTTSVADTQYF.

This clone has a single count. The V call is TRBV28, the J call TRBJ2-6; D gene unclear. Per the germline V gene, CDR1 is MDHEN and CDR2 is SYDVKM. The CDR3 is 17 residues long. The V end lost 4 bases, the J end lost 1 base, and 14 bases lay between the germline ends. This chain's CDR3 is CASSSGSLGSGANVLTF. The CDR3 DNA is TGTGCCAGCAGTTCCGGGTCTTTAGGATCTGGGGCCAACGTCCTGACTTTC.

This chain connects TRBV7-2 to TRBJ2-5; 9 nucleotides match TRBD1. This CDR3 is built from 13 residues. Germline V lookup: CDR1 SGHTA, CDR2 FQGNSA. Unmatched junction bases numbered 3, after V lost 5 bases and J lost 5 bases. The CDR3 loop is CASSPGTGETQYF. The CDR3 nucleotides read TGTGCCAGCAGCCCTGGGACAGGGGAGACCCAGTACTTC.

DNA for the CDR3: TGTGCCAGCAGCCCGGGACAGCGTAATGAAAAACTGTTTTTT. Translated: CASSPGQRNEKLFF. The rearrangement joins TRBV9 to TRBJ1-4; 7 bases map to TRBD1. This CDR3 is built from 14 residues. V lost 4 bases to trimming and J lost 4 bases; unmatched junction nucleotides: 4. The germline V gene has CDR1 SGDLS and CDR2 YYNGEE.

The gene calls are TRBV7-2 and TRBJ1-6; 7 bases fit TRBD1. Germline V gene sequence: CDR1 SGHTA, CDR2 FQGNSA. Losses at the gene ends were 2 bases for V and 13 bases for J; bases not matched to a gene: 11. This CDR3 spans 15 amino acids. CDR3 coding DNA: TGTGCCAGCAGCTTAATTGCAGGGGGGAACGATCCCCTCCACTTT. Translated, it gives CASSLIAGGNDPLHF.

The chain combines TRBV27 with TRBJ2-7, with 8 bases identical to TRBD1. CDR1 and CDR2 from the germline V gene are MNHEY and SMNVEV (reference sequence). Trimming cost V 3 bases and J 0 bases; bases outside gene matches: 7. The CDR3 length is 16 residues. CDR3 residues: CASSLTGVDISYEQYF. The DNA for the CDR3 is TGTGCCAGCAGTTTGACAGGGGTCGATATCTCCTACGAGCAGTACTTC.

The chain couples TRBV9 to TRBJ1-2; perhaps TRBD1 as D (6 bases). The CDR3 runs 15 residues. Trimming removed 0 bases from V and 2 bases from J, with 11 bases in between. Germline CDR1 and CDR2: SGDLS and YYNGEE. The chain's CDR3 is CASSVVIQGNYGYTF. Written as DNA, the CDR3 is TGTGCCAGCAGCGTAGTTATCCAGGGGAACTATGGCTACACCTTC.

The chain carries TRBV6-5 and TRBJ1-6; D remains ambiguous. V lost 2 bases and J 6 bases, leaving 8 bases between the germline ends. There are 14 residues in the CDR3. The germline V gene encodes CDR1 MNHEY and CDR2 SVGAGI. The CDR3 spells CASSYRRTNSPLHF. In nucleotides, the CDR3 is TGTGCCAGCAGTTACAGGCGGACTAATTCACCCCTCCACTTT.

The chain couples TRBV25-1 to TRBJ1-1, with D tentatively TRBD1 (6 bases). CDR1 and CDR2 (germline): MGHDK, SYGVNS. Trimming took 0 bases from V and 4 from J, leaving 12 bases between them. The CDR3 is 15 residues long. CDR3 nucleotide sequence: TGTGCCAGCAGTGAATACCAGCTGGGGGCCACTGAAGCTTTCTTT. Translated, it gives CASSEYQLGATEAFF.

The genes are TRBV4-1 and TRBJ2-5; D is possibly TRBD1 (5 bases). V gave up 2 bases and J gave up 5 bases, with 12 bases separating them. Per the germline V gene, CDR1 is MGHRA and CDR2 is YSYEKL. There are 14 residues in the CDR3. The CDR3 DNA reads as TGCGCCAGCAGCCAATCCAGGGTGGTGGAGACCCAGTACTTC. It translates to CASSQSRVVETQYF.